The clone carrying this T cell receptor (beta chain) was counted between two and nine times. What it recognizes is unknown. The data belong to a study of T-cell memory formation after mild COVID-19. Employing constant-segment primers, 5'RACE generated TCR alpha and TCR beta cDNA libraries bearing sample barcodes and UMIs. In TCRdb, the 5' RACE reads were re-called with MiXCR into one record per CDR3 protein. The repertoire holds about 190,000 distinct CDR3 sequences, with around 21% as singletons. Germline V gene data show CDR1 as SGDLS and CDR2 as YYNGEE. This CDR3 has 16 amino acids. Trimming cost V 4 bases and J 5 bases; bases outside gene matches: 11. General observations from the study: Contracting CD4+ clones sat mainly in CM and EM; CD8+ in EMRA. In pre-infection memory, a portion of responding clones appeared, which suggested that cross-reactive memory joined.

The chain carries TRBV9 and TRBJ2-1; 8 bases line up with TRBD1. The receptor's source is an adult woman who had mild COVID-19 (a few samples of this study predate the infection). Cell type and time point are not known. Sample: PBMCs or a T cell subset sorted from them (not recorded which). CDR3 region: CASSPQQGDRHNEQFF. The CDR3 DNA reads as TGTGCCAGCAGCCCTCAACAGGGGGATCGTCACAATGAGCAGTTCTTC.